What follows is one T cell receptor beta chain and its context. Its antigen is not identified. The sample is drawn from a study of cytomegalovirus exposure and HLA in healthy donors. Overall study: In an earlier analysis, approximately 120 million unique TCR beta sequences were found from some 180 million T cells. Study outcomes and limitations: In vitro, a few CMV-associated chains proved specific for CMV antigens. A later analysis showed TCR association rates differing by HLA locus, peaking at DRB1 and lowest at HLA-C.

PCR was performed using 60 Vbeta and 13 Jbeta primers. Clones were sequenced by immunoSEQ multiplex PCR, and TCRdb holds only the in-frame ones, with some missing. The data hold about 180,000 clones, with 75% to 90% observed a single time. The CDR3 runs 13 residues. Germline V lookup: CDR1 SGHRS, CDR2 YFSETQ. The junction had 9 bases not matched to a gene; V was cut back by 4 bases and J by 11 bases. V and J are TRBV5-1 and TRBJ1-5, with 7 positions matching TRBD1. The sample was PBMCs. The clonotype comes from a girl between 5 and 17 years old in good health and CMV-seropositive. CDR3 residues: CASSRTGPEAQHF. For the CDR3, the DNA is TGCGCCAGCAGCCGGACAGGACCTGAGGCCCAGCATTTT.